The 15 T cell receptor beta chains in this list originate from one sample, sequenced in a study of T cells in Graves' hyperthyroidism and ophthalmopathy. Amplification targeted TCR beta CDR3 regions from RNA transcripts. When the TCR CDR3 underwent first-round RT-PCR, the HTBI primer set was used. One entry per CDR3 protein results from TCRdb running MiXCR on the multiplex PCR reads. The sample yields about half a million distinct CDR3 sequences, 15% to 20% seen once. The sample comprised blood. The receptor source for this set is a woman aged 30 to 39 with Graves' ophthalmopathy.

This clonotype was seen ten or more times. The gene calls are TRBV7-3 and TRBJ2-3; D gene unclear. V lost 4 bases and J lost 2, with 7 bases in between. Germline assignment: CDR1 SGHTA and CDR2 FQGTGA. The CDR3 consists of 13 residues. The CDR3 region is CASSSEHTDTQYF. The CDR3 DNA sequence: TGTGCCAGCAGCTCGGAACACACAGATACGCAGTATTTT.

There are many counts of this clonotype. This chain links TRBV7-8 with TRBJ1-2, with 11 nucleotides matching TRBD1. The CDR3 totals 15 residues. V shed 3 bases and J 7 bases; nucleotides not matched to a gene: 7. The germline gives CDR1 SGHVS, CDR2 FQNEAQ. The CDR3, as DNA: TGTGCCAGCAGCTTCCGGGACAGGGGGACGGGTGGCTACACCTTC. Encoded protein: CASSFRDRGTGGYTF.

The V and J genes are TRBV6-2 or TRBV6-3 and TRBJ1-2; 7 nucleotides agree with TRBD1. After removal of 0 bases from V and 8 bases from J, the junction contained 9 bases not matched to a gene. The CDR3 extends over 15 amino acids. Per germline, CDR1 MNHEY and CDR2 SVGEGT. CDR3: CASSYSSTQGNGYTF. CDR3 DNA sequence: TGTGCCAGCAGTTACTCGAGTACACAGGGGAACGGCTACACCTTC.

This clonotype was detected many times. The chain has TRBV2 and TRBJ1-5; D unresolved. The CDR3 sequence is 14 residues long. Trimming shortened V by 6 bases and J by 7 bases, and 16 bases separated the two germline ends. Germline V lookup: CDR1 SNHLY, CDR2 FYNNEI. The CDR3 region is CASSYRTREQPQHF. As DNA, the CDR3 is TGTGCCAGCAGCTATCGGACTAGGGAGCAGCCCCAGCATTTT.

A remark on this clonotype: A much larger clone differs from this one at a single base, so this may be a read error. This rearrangement joins TRBV7-3 to TRBJ1-5; 8 nucleotides line up with TRBD1. In germline, CDR1 is SGHTA, CDR2 FQGTGA. There are 17 residues in the CDR3. Written as DNA, the CDR3 is TGTGTCAGCAGCCGAGACAGGGGTCCTTATAGCAATCAGCCCCAGCATTTT. Amino acid sequence: CVSSRDRGPYSNQPQHF.

This clonotype was found a few times. V is TRBV5-6 and J is TRBJ2-7, with 7 positions matching TRBD1. The germline CDR1 and CDR2 sequences are SGHDT and YYEEEE. With 4 bases clipped from V and 2 bases from J, the junction kept 9 bases outside the gene matches. CDR3 length equals 15 residues. CDR3 DNA: TGTGCCAGCAGCATGAGACAGGGATCCCCCTACGAGCAGTACTTC. Translated, it gives CASSMRQGSPYEQYF.

V usage is TRBV25-1 and J usage is TRBJ2-5, with 11 positions matching TRBD1. CDR1 is MGHDK, CDR2 SYGVNS, per germline. The trim removed 1 base at V and 7 bases at J, leaving 11 bases unmatched. The CDR3 extends over 17 amino acids. CDR3: CASSEFFGQGARGTQYF. The CDR3 DNA reads as TGTGCCAGCAGTGAATTTTTCGGACAGGGGGCTAGGGGGACCCAGTACTTC. The entire variable domain, with the rest obtained from reference TRBV25-1 and TRBJ2-5, is as follows: EADIYQTPRYLVIGTGKKITLECSQTMGHDKMYWYQQDPGMELHLIHYSYGVNSTEKGDLSSESTVSRIRTEHFPLTLESARPSHTSQYLCASSEFFGQGARGTQYFGPGTRLLVL.

With respect to this clonotype: This may come from a read error, since a much larger clone is one base off. The rearrangement joins TRBV20-1 to TRBJ2-5; 7 bases line up with TRBD2. The CDR3 is 14 amino acids. V was pared by 1 base and J by 5 bases, with 7 bases of the junction left unmatched. CDR1 and CDR2 (germline): DFQATT, SNEGSKA (reference sequence). Here the CDR3 DNA reads TGCAGTGCTAGAGGCGGGGGTAACGGGGAGACCCAGTACTTC. The encoded protein is CSARGGGNGETQYF.

This clonotype was seen more than once but under ten times. J is TRBJ2-3 and V is TRBV4-3; TRBD2 matches 9 bases. Germline V CDR1 and CDR2: LGHNA, YSLEER. The CDR3 is made up of 15 amino acids. Trimming cost V 1 base and J 5 bases; bases outside gene matches: 4. CDR3 amino acids: CASSQVAGAVDTQYF. CDR3 DNA sequence: TGCGCCAGCAGCCAAGTAGCGGGAGCGGTAGATACGCAGTATTTT.

The chain carries TRBV6-1 and TRBJ2-7; D remains unclear. Trimming stripped 6 bases from V and 3 bases from J, with 15 bases between. CDR1 is MNHNS and CDR2 is SASEGT in the germline V gene. The CDR3 is made up of 14 amino acids. CDR3 protein: CASRSIGPRYEQYF. CDR3 DNA sequence: TGTGCCAGCAGATCCATTGGACCGCGCTACGAGCAGTACTTC.

This clonotype was seen only a few times. The chain uses TRBV6-2 or TRBV6-3 and TRBJ2-1, with 11 bases aligning to TRBD2. The CDR3 covers 16 residues. With V trimmed by 6 bases and J by 2 bases, 6 bases remained unmatched. Per germline, CDR1 MNHEY and CDR2 SVGEGT. CDR3 region: CASRDIAGGAYNEQFF. CDR3 DNA: TGTGCCAGCAGAGACATAGCGGGAGGGGCCTACAATGAGCAGTTCTTC.

The chain has TRBV2 and TRBJ2-7; D unresolved. This CDR3 is built from 12 residues. Germline values: CDR1 SNHLY, CDR2 FYNNEI. The ends were cut back, 10 bases at V and 2 bases at J, with 12 bases in the middle. The chain's CDR3 is CAIRTAPYEQYF. CDR3 nucleotide sequence: TGTGCCATACGGACGGCACCCTACGAGCAGTACTTC.

In this sample, this clonotype turned up a few times. V usage is TRBV7-8 and J usage is TRBJ1-1; D is ambiguous. CDR1 and CDR2 (germline): SGHVS, FQNEAQ. The ends were cut back, 5 bases at V and 2 bases at J, with 12 bases in the middle. The CDR3 is 14 amino acids. In nucleotides, the CDR3 is TGTGCCAGCAGCCGCAACTCCTTCAACACTGAAGCTTTCTTT. As protein: CASSRNSFNTEAFF.

This clonotype occurred many times. The chain links TRBV30 to TRBJ1-2; weak D call: TRBD1 (6 bases). The V end was cut by 5 bases, the J end by 6 bases, with 13 bases between. Germline CDR1 GTSNPN, CDR2 SVGIG (reference sequence). This CDR3 has 12 amino acids. The CDR3 DNA follows: TGTGCCTGGGAAACAGGGACGGATGGCTACACCTTC. Translated: CAWETGTDGYTF.

The V and J genes are TRBV5-5 and TRBJ1-4; maybe TRBD1 (6 bases). Trimming took off 3 bases at V and 8 bases at J, with 14 bases between the two ends. This CDR3 comprises 14 residues. Germline loops: CDR1 SGHKS, CDR2 YYEKEE (reference sequence). The chain's CDR3 is CASSWTTGNEKLFF. The CDR3 coding sequence is TGTGCCAGCAGCTGGACGACAGGCAACGAAAAACTGTTTTTT.